The next 22 T cell receptor beta chains were all read from a single sample in a study of blood T cell repertoires in COVID-19 (dated by TCRdb to the early 2020s). The library was made by the immunoSEQ multiplex PCR assay. TCRdb limited this immuneACCESS table to in-frame rearrangements with V and J called. A share of clones is missing; checked studies link under half to unresolved V genes, and the rest is unexplained. This sample is represented by under 300,000 clones; under 90% of them were singletons. The top ten hold roughly 2.2% of the sample. Sequencing was carried out using peripheral blood. The source of these receptors is a middle-aged man with acute or convalescent COVID-19.

This chain connects TRBV30 to TRBJ1-2; a possible D gene is TRBD1 (6 bases). The V and J ends lost 0 bases and 3 bases respectively, with 14 bases between them. Germline V gene data show CDR1 as GTSNPN and CDR2 as SVGIG (reference sequence). CDR3 length: 15 residues. CDR3 nucleotide sequence: TGTGCCTGGAGTGTTAACGACAGGTCCCACTATGGCTACACCTTC. Amino acids: CAWSVNDRSHYGYTF. The full variable domain, in which reference TRBV30 and TRBJ1-2 provide the parts outside the CDR3, is SQTIHQWPATLVQPVGSPLSLECTVEGTSNPNLYWYRQAAGRGLQLLFYSVGIGQISSEVPQNLSASRPQDRQFILSSKKLLLSDSGFYLCAWSVNDRSHYGYTFGSGTRLTVV.

The V gene is TRBV27, the J gene TRBJ2-7; D is undetermined. This CDR3 region has 14 residues. Germline V lookup: CDR1 MNHEY, CDR2 SMNVEV (reference sequence). Trimming stripped 3 bases from V and 3 bases from J, with 12 bases between. CDR3 nucleotide sequence: TGTGCCAGCAGTTTCCACGGGTCGGACTACGAGCAGTACTTC. It codes for CASSFHGSDYEQYF.

The chain couples TRBV11-2 to TRBJ2-1; 10 nucleotides agree with TRBD1. CDR1 is SGHAT, CDR2 FQNNGV, per germline. The junction had 10 bases not matched to a gene; V was cut back by 6 bases and J by 5 bases. The length of the CDR3 is 16 residues. The CDR3 loop is CASRSSGTGVHNEQFF. The DNA for the CDR3 is TGTGCCAGCAGATCCTCCGGGACAGGGGTCCACAATGAGCAGTTCTTC.

The chain has TRBV9 and TRBJ1-3, with TRBD1 matching over 7 bases. Looked up from germline, CDR1 is SGDLS and CDR2 is YYNGEE. The CDR3 length is 17 residues. V gave up 0 bases and J gave up 4 bases; unmatched junction bases: 10. The CDR3: CASSVEGAGAAGNTIYF. The CDR3 region has the DNA TGTGCCAGCAGCGTAGAGGGGGCAGGGGCAGCGGGAAACACCATATATTTT.

The V and J genes are TRBV25-1 and TRBJ2-7; tentatively, D is TRBD1 (6 bases). Germline CDR1 and CDR2: MGHDK and SYGVNS. Trimming took 7 bases from V and 9 from J, leaving 10 bases between them. The CDR3 runs 10 residues. CDR3 bases: TGTGCCAGCACAGGGGTAAGGCAGTACTTC. This gives the protein CASTGVRQYF.

V gene TRBV27 combines with J gene TRBJ2-2, with 9 bases fitting TRBD2. This CDR3 has 14 amino acids. V lost 7 bases to trimming and J lost 6 bases; unmatched junction nucleotides: 6. Germline values: CDR1 MNHEY, CDR2 SMNVEV (reference sequence). The chain's CDR3 is CASISGGRAGELFF. In nucleotides, the CDR3 is TGTGCCAGCATTAGCGGGGGTCGAGCCGGGGAGCTGTTTTTT.

The chain combines TRBV19 with TRBJ2-7; 11 bases match TRBD1. The CDR3 is 14 amino acids. V gave up 3 bases and J gave up 6 bases; unmatched junction bases: 4. The germline V gene encodes CDR1 LNHDA and CDR2 SQIVND (reference sequence). The CDR3 loop is CASSIRDRGSEQYF. The CDR3 DNA sequence: TGTGCCAGTAGTATCCGGGACAGGGGGAGCGAGCAGTACTTC.

V and J are TRBV19 and TRBJ2-2, with TRBD2 matching 9 bases. The CDR3 contains 17 residues. V dropped 3 bases and J dropped 4; count of bases not matched to a gene: 9. Germline V gene data show CDR1 as LNHDA and CDR2 as SQIVND (reference sequence). CDR3 residues: CASSMGSSGGFTGELFF. The CDR3 DNA follows: TGTGCCAGTAGTATGGGGTCAAGCGGGGGGTTCACCGGGGAGCTGTTTTTT.

CDR3 sequence reads: CASRRLAGDHNEQFF. CDR3 in DNA: TGTGCCAGCAGGAGACTAGCGGGGGACCACAATGAGCAGTTCTTC. The chain couples TRBV3-1 (or the pseudogene TRBV3-2) to TRBJ2-1, with TRBD2 matching 12 bases. V lost 6 bases, J lost 5 bases, and 5 bases stayed unmatched. CDR3 length: 15 amino acids. Germline CDR1 and CDR2: LGHDT and YNNKEL (reference sequence).

In nucleotides, the CDR3 is TGTGCCAGCAGCTTGACAGGGGGAGGTCAGGGCTACACCTTC. It is translated as CASSLTGGGQGYTF. The rearrangement links TRBV5-4 to TRBJ1-2, with 8 positions matching TRBD1. The V segment lost 1 base and the J segment 8 bases; nucleotides outside the gene matches: 7. The CDR3 runs to 14 residues. Germline values: CDR1 SGHNT, CDR2 YYREEE (reference sequence).

This chain joins TRBV21-1 and TRBJ2-5; the table names TRBD1, a call not compared with the DNA. TRBV21-1 is a documented pseudogene. The CDR3 spans 18 residues. Here the CDR3 DNA reads TGTGCCAGCAGATACACCGGGACAGGGGCCCCCGGGTACGAGACCCAGTACTTC. Translation: CASRYTGTGAPGYETQYF.

This chain joins TRBV5-6 and TRBJ1-1, with D possibly TRBD1 on 5 matching bases. The CDR3 has 14 residues. CDR1 is SGHDT and CDR2 is YYEEEE in the germline V gene. With 5 bases removed from V and 2 bases from J, the gap between germline ends came to 13 bases. This CDR3 is CASSFWGGNTEAFF. CDR3 coding DNA: TGTGCCAGCAGTTTTTGGGGCGGAAACACTGAAGCTTTCTTT.

The chain couples TRBV25-1 to TRBJ2-7; 8 bases are shared with TRBD2. The CDR3 extends over 14 amino acids. V lost 3 bases to trimming and J lost 6 bases; unmatched junction nucleotides: 7. Germline lookup yields CDR1 MGHDK and CDR2 SYGVNS. This CDR3 is CASSDSGRVSEQYF. In DNA, the CDR3 is TGTGCCAGCAGTGATTCCGGGAGGGTGAGCGAGCAGTACTTC.

V usage is TRBV5-5 and J usage is TRBJ2-7, with D maybe TRBD1 (5 bases). This CDR3 has 14 amino acids. Trimming left V 4 bases short and J 7 bases short, with 18 bases between. Germline loops: CDR1 SGHKS, CDR2 YYEKEE (reference sequence). CDR3 coding DNA: TGTGCCAGCAGCGCCAGGGTTCCAGCTTTAGAGCAGTACTTC. Translation gives CASSARVPALEQYF.

This sequence joins TRBV4-2 and TRBJ2-3, with TRBD1 matching 7 bases. Germline V lookup: CDR1 LGHNA, CDR2 YNFKEQ. The CDR3 contains 16 residues. Trimming cost V 3 bases and J 5 bases; bases outside gene matches: 11. CDR3 region: CASSQATGVFQDTQYF. CDR3 DNA: TGTGCCAGCAGCCAGGCTACAGGGGTGTTTCAAGATACGCAGTATTTT.

The V call is TRBV10-1, the J call TRBJ2-3, with a tentative D call TRBD2 (6 bases). The V gene lost 0 bases and the J gene lost 3 bases, with 7 bases spanning the gap. CDR1 is WNHNN, CDR2 SYGVQD, per germline (reference sequence). The CDR3 spans 14 residues. The CDR3 nucleotides are TGCGCCAGCAGTGAGTCGCTAGCGACAGATACGCAGTATTTT. It specifies CASSESLATDTQYF.

This clone was seen only a few times. This chain uses TRBV6-1 with TRBJ2-4, with TRBD1 identical over 7 bases. There are 16 residues in the CDR3. CDR1 and CDR2 (germline): MNHNS, SASEGT. With V trimmed by 4 bases and J by 5 bases, 11 bases remained unmatched. CDR3 in amino acids: CASSALPGQGENIQYF. In DNA form, the CDR3 reads TGTGCCAGCAGTGCCCTACCGGGCCAGGGGGAAAACATTCAGTACTTC.

V usage is TRBV6-5 and J usage is TRBJ1-2; D perhaps matches TRBD1 (5 bases). This CDR3 has 15 amino acids. Trimming cost V 6 bases and J 4 bases, with 18 bases left between them. Germline CDR1 MNHEY, CDR2 SVGAGI. The CDR3 DNA sequence: TGTGCCAGCAGGCAACCCCAGGGCGGTGGCTATGGCTACACCTTC. Translated: CASRQPQGGGYGYTF.

This rearrangement joins TRBV7-9 to TRBJ1-2; unclear D gene. This CDR3 contains 14 residues. The V gene lost 4 bases and the J gene lost 5 bases, with 14 bases spanning the gap. Germline lookup yields CDR1 SEHNR and CDR2 FQNEAQ (reference sequence). The CDR3 DNA reads TGTGCCAGCAGCTCCGGGTCAGACGTATATGGCTACACCTTC. Translating it yields CASSSGSDVYGYTF.

The chain employs TRBV6-2 or TRBV6-3 and TRBJ1-6; D remains ambiguous. V shed 5 bases and J shed 0 bases, with 11 bases lying between them. CDR1 and CDR2 (germline): MNHEY, SVGEGT. CDR3 length: 16 residues. This CDR3 reads CASSPGWSSYNSPLHF. DNA for the CDR3: TGTGCCAGCAGTCCGGGTTGGAGCTCCTATAATTCACCCCTCCACTTT.

The table lists this clone with a count of one. The chain is built from TRBV7-8 and TRBJ2-7; TRBD1 matches at 10 bases. V lost 8 bases, J lost 5 bases, and 9 bases stayed unmatched. The germline gives CDR1 SGHVS, CDR2 FQNEAQ. This CDR3 is 14 amino acids long. This chain's CDR3 is CASVFFGQGDEQYF. The CDR3 coding sequence is TGTGCCAGCGTATTTTTCGGACAGGGGGACGAGCAGTACTTC. Looking up the rest from reference TRBV7-8 and TRBJ2-7 gives the full variable domain: GAGVSQSPRYKVAKRGQDVALRCDPISGHVSLFWYQQALGQGPEFLTYFQNEAQLDKSGLPSDRFFAERPEGSVSTLKIQRTQQEDSAVYLCASVFFGQGDEQYFGPGTRLTVT.

The rearrangement links TRBV14 to TRBJ1-6, with D possibly being TRBD1 (6 bases). The ends were cut back, 4 bases at V and 10 bases at J, with 20 bases in the middle. Germline V gives CDR1 SGHDN, CDR2 FVKESK. CDR3 length equals 16 residues. Written as DNA, the CDR3 is TGTGCCAGCAGCCCCAGGGGAGCGAACCTCGGATCACCCCTCCACTTT. Translated: CASSPRGANLGSPLHF.